The source of this T cell receptor (beta chain) is a study of identical twins. Study observations and caveats: Beta out-of-frame sequences showed weaker excess twin sharing. Compared with models, monozygotic twins showed more out-of-frame TCR alpha sharing.

At least ten counts were recorded for this clonotype. What it binds is not known. After removal of 6 bases from V and 5 bases from J, the junction contained 10 bases not matched to a gene. Per the germline V gene, CDR1 is SGHVS and CDR2 is FQNEAQ. The CDR3 sequence is 18 residues long. Each CDR3 protein is one row after TCRdb ran MiXCR on the 5' RACE reads. This sample has 450,000 or so distinct CDR3 sequences, with about 18% found just once. The chain employs TRBV7-8 and TRBJ2-1; 16 bases are a match to TRBD2. This TCR came from a man aged 45-60 years in good health. The material sequenced was naive T cells sorted from blood. CDR3 amino acids: CASSFPGTSGRADNEQFF. CDR3 sequence (DNA): TGTGCCAGCAGTTTTCCCGGGACTAGCGGGAGGGCCGACAATGAGCAGTTCTTC.